What follows are 14 T cell receptor beta chains derived from one specimen sequenced in a study of blood T cell repertoires in COVID-19. Measured with immunoSEQ multiplex PCR; TCRdb has only the in-frame clones, and not every one. The table has tens of thousands of clones, 90% seen once. The sequenced material came from peripheral blood. Receptors originate from a human donor in a cohort sampled during active COVID-19.

The gene calls are TRBV4-1 and TRBJ2-3; TRBD2 matches at 7 bases. V was clipped by 4 bases and J by 0 bases; unmatched bases: 7. This CDR3 has 16 amino acids. In germline, CDR1 is MGHRA, CDR2 YSYEKL. CDR3 in amino acids: CASSLGLGASTDTQYF. CDR3 coding DNA: TGCGCCAGCAGCCTCGGACTAGGGGCAAGCACAGATACGCAGTATTTT.

The CDR3 here is CAWSPGDGYGYTF. The CDR3 region has the DNA TGTGCCTGGAGTCCGGGGGACGGCTATGGCTACACCTTC. The chain couples TRBV30 to TRBJ1-2; maybe TRBD1 (5 bases). Trimming removed 2 bases at V and 4 bases at J, with 11 bases between. The CDR3 runs 13 residues. The germline gives CDR1 GTSNPN, CDR2 SVGIG (reference sequence).

Only one count was recorded for this clone. V and J are TRBV7-2 and TRBJ1-1; 9 positions agree with TRBD1. The CDR3 consists of 16 residues. Looked up from germline, CDR1 is SGHTA and CDR2 is FQGNSA. Trimming removed 1 base from V and 5 bases from J; junction bases left unmatched: 8. The CDR3 nucleotides are TGTGCCAGCAGCTTAGGGGGGGACAGGGACGTGACTGAAGCTTTCTTT. This gives the protein CASSLGGDRDVTEAFF.

This CDR3 is CSPAQQGLQYF. For the CDR3, the DNA is TGCAGTCCCGCCCAACAGGGCCTACAGTACTTC. This chain uses TRBV20-1 with TRBJ2-7; tentative D call: TRBD1 (6 bases). Germline V gives CDR1 DFQATT, CDR2 SNEGSKA (reference sequence). Trimming removed 8 bases from V and 10 bases from J, with 18 bases in between. The CDR3 has 11 amino acids.

The rearrangement links TRBV5-4 to TRBJ2-3; a possible D gene is TRBD2 (5 bases). The CDR3 has 15 residues. Trimming stripped 2 bases from V and 0 bases from J, with 10 bases between. Germline V gene sequence: CDR1 SGHNT, CDR2 YYREEE (reference sequence). Written as DNA, the CDR3 is TGTGCCAGCAGCTTTGAGGGCGCAAGCACAGATACGCAGTATTTT. Its translation: CASSFEGASTDTQYF.

The rearrangement links TRBV5-1 to TRBJ1-3; D perhaps matches TRBD1 (5 bases). V dropped 0 bases and J dropped 4 bases, with 14 bases sitting between them. Germline V gene lookup returns CDR1 SGHRS and CDR2 YFSETQ. The CDR3 loop spans 16 amino acids. DNA for the CDR3: TGCGCCAGCAGCTTGGCGGGGGTTGTCTACGGAAACACCATATATTTT. The encoded protein is CASSLAGVVYGNTIYF. Complete variable domain (other parts from reference TRBV5-1 and TRBJ1-3): KAGVTQTPRYLIKTRGQQVTLSCSPISGHRSVSWYQQTPGQGLQFLFEYFSETQRNKGNFPGRFSGRQFSNSRSEMNVSTLELGDSALYLCASSLAGVVYGNTIYFGEGSWLTVV.

This chain links TRBV28 with TRBJ1-1; D is undetermined. From germline, CDR1 is MDHEN and CDR2 SYDVKM. The CDR3 consists of 14 residues. V was shortened by 5 bases and J by 4 bases, with 14 bases between the two germline ends. CDR3 sequence: CASSIGGVPTEAFF. CDR3 DNA: TGTGCCAGCAGTATCGGAGGTGTTCCCACTGAAGCTTTCTTT.

The rearrangement uses TRBV5-4 and TRBJ2-7; 7 bases are a match to TRBD2. Germline CDR1 and CDR2: SGHNT and YYREEE (reference sequence). The CDR3 covers 17 residues. The ends lost 0 bases at V and 9 bases at J; junction bases unmatched: 18. CDR3 protein: CASSLARGAGAFGGQYF. In DNA, the CDR3 is TGTGCCAGCAGCTTGGCTAGAGGCGCGGGAGCATTCGGGGGGCAGTACTTC. Looking up the rest from reference TRBV5-4 and TRBJ2-7 gives the full variable domain: ETGVTQSPTHLIKTRGQQVTLRCSSQSGHNTVSWYQQALGQGPQFIFQYYREEENGRGNFPPRFSGLQFPNYSSELNVNALELDDSALYLCASSLARGAGAFGGQYFGPGTRLTVT.

The gene calls are TRBV19 and TRBJ2-7; maybe TRBD2 (7 bases). This CDR3 region has 13 residues. The germline gives CDR1 LNHDA, CDR2 SQIVND (reference sequence). Between the trimmed V and J ends, which lost 5 bases and 7 bases, there was a span of 15 bases. The CDR3 DNA reads TGTGCCAGTAGTCAGGGGAGGGCTCGGGAGCAGTACTTC. It translates to CASSQGRAREQYF.

The genes are TRBV6-1 and TRBJ2-5; 12 nucleotides agree with TRBD2. The CDR3 is 17 amino acids. Germline values: CDR1 MNHNS, CDR2 SASEGT. V lost 2 bases, J lost 2 bases, and 6 bases stayed unmatched. CDR3 bases: TGTGCCAGCAGTGAACGGCTAGCGGGAGGGCCTCAAGAGACCCAGTACTTC. Amino acid sequence: CASSERLAGGPQETQYF.

The CDR3 spells CASSERGRGSIYGYTF. CDR3 DNA: TGCGCCAGCAGTGAAAGGGGGCGCGGATCGATCTATGGCTACACCTTC. This chain joins TRBV10-2 and TRBJ1-2; 7 bases line up with TRBD1. Germline V CDR1 and CDR2: WSHSY, SAAADI. J lost 4 bases, V lost 3 bases, and 11 bases had no gene match. The CDR3 spans 16 residues.

The chain couples TRBV18 to TRBJ2-3; 10 bases line up with TRBD2. V gave up 3 bases and J gave up 3 bases; unmatched junction bases: 9. Germline V gene lookup returns CDR1 KGHSH and CDR2 LQKENI. The CDR3 has 17 amino acids. CDR3 protein: CASSPLIPAGGTDTQYF. CDR3 bases: TGTGCCAGCTCACCGCTTATTCCAGCGGGAGGGACAGATACGCAGTATTTT.

This chain links TRBV19 with TRBJ1-1; D unclear. This CDR3 has 14 residues. Germline assignment: CDR1 LNHDA and CDR2 SQIVND (reference sequence). V lost 1 base and J 1 base, leaving 7 bases between the germline ends. The CDR3 is CASSIVGRNTEAFF. In DNA form, the CDR3 reads TGTGCCAGTAGTATAGTTGGGAGGAACACTGAAGCTTTCTTT.

This sequence joins TRBV7-7 and TRBJ2-1, with a possible D match to TRBD2 (6 bases). CDR1 is SSHAT, CDR2 FNYEAQ, per germline (reference sequence). V dropped 5 bases and J dropped 12 bases, with 17 bases sitting between them. This CDR3 has 13 amino acids. Written as DNA, the CDR3 is TGTGCCAGCAGCCTGGGGGACTTCAGCGGGCAGTTCTTC. Its translation: CASSLGDFSGQFF.